What follows is one T cell receptor beta chain and its context. The data originate from a study of blood T cell repertoires in COVID-19. The overall study: Some COVID-19 samples were acute and others convalescent; all came from the United States, Italy and Spain. T cells, B-cell-depleted T cells, or PBMCs provided the cDNA or gDNA that served as material.

As processed by the authors: The authors estimated nucleated cell counts from reference gene primer amplification. Sequencing was performed with immunoSEQ multiplex PCR; in TCRdb, only in-frame clones are kept and a portion is missing. V and J calls and clone size come straight from that table; D and trimming were deduced from the DNA. The sample has roughly 250,000 clones; around 80% are singletons. CDR3 size: 16 residues. The germline gives CDR1 LNHDA, CDR2 SQIVND (reference sequence). The V gene end was trimmed by 2 bases and the J gene end by 0 bases; junction bases not matched to a gene: 4. Sequenced sample: peripheral blood. This chain uses TRBV19 with TRBJ2-1; 7 bases are a match to TRBD2. This sequence was found in a woman older than 75 with acute or convalescent COVID-19. This CDR3 reads CASSIKGGSSYNEQFF. The CDR3 nucleotides read TGTGCCAGTAGTATAAAGGGCGGGAGCTCCTACAATGAGCAGTTCTTC.